The T cell receptor beta chain described here comes from a study of blood T cell repertoires in COVID-19. Study as a whole: Italy, Spain and the United States were the sources of the convalescent and acute COVID-19 samples. T cells, B-cell-depleted T cells, or PBMCs provided the cDNA or gDNA that served as material.

Original data processing: By means of reference gene primer amplification, nucleated cell counts were estimated. Only in-frame clones appear in the TCRdb table, and some are missing; sequencing was by immunoSEQ multiplex PCR. From that table come the V and J calls and clone size; the DNA was used to work out D and trimming. The sample has about 270,000 clones, 83% seen once. V dropped 1 base and J dropped 0 bases, with 7 bases sitting between them. Germline CDR1 reads LGHDT; CDR2 reads YNNKEL (reference sequence). The CDR3 runs to 15 residues. In its sample, this clone was seen a few times. The same CDR3 also results from other DNA sequences found in this sample.

The chain couples TRBV3-1 (or the pseudogene TRBV3-2) to TRBJ2-1; tentatively, D is TRBD2 (5 bases). This TCR was recovered from a woman between 45 and 60 years old who had recovered from COVID-19. Sequenced input: peripheral blood. DNA for the CDR3: TGTGCCAGCAGCCAAGGAGGGAGCTCCTACAATGAGCAGTTCTTC. Translating it yields CASSQGGSSYNEQFF.